The T cell receptor beta chain under discussion was sequenced for a study of blood T cell repertoires in COVID-19. Study-level background: Samples taken during acute and convalescent COVID-19 were collected in the United States, Italy and Spain. Sources were T cells, B-cell-depleted T cells, or PBMCs; the material itself was cDNA or gDNA.

CDR1 is LNHDA and CDR2 is SQIVND in the germline V gene (reference sequence). V shed 6 bases and J shed 4 bases, with 10 bases lying between them. This CDR3 region has 13 residues. Authors' methods: It was from reference gene primer amplification that nucleated cell counts were estimated. The repertoire was sequenced with immunoSEQ multiplex PCR; TCRdb's copy has only in-frame clones and lacks some. The V and J calls and the clone size are those of that table, but D and trimming were determined from the DNA. The sample carries tens of thousands of clones, roughly 85% recorded once. The gene calls are TRBV19 and TRBJ1-3; D is possibly TRBD1 (5 bases). The clonotype was recovered from a man aged 25 to 40 with acute or convalescent COVID-19. Sequencing used peripheral blood. The CDR3 sequence is CASRRGFGNTIYF. For the CDR3, the DNA is TGTGCCAGTAGGCGGGGGTTCGGAAACACCATATATTTT.